In its sample, the clone carrying this T cell receptor beta chain was seen many times. Its target is not known. This specimen comes from a study of identical twins. General study findings and limits: Clonotypes of the beta chain that were abundant in cord blood carried fewer insertions (memory repertoires showed none).

This CDR3 spans 15 amino acids. Unmatched junction bases numbered 12, after V lost 0 bases and J lost 14 bases. From germline, CDR1 is MGHRA and CDR2 YSYEKL. Using its own MiXCR run on the 5' RACE reads, TCRdb lists one record per CDR3 protein. There are roughly 710,000 distinct CDR3 sequences in the sample; roughly 6.2% occur only once, and 1.5% to 2% lies in the top ten. The sample comprised naive T cells sorted from blood. This chain uses TRBV4-1 with TRBJ2-1, with TRBD2 matching over 8 bases. The TCR sequence derives from a man younger than 35 in good health. CDR3 DNA sequence: TGCGCCAGCAGCCAAGAGTTCGACGCGGGAGGCAGGGAGTTCTTC. Amino acid sequence: CASSQEFDAGGREFF.